Below, 25 T cell receptor beta chains from the same sample are listed, as sequenced in a study of T-cell reconstitution after alpha-beta-depleted transplantation in children. Unique molecular identifiers were incorporated when the TCRbeta library was constructed. TCRdb analysed the PCR reads with MiXCR anew, one entry per CDR3 protein. Of approximately 200,000 distinct CDR3 sequences in the sample, just over 14% are singletons; the top ten hold around 14%. The starting material was PBMCs from the stem cell graft donor, obtained from the stem cell graft. Source of these receptors: a human donor who donated a stem cell graft to a child with acute lymphoblastic leukemia.

This clonotype has at least ten counts. The CDR3 DNA is TGCGCCAGCAGCTTGGCTCCGGACAGGGTGAACACTGAAGCTTTCTTT. Residues: CASSLAPDRVNTEAFF. V and J are TRBV5-1 and TRBJ1-1, with 8 bases aligning to TRBD1. Germline V gene data show CDR1 as SGHRS and CDR2 as YFSETQ. The CDR3 is made up of 16 amino acids. V trimming: 0 bases; J trimming: 0 bases; junction bases outside the gene matches: 4.

This clonotype was counted at least ten times. V gene TRBV28 combines with J gene TRBJ2-4, with 10 nucleotides matching TRBD2. V was pared by 6 bases and J by 8 bases, with 7 bases of the junction left unmatched. Germline V lookup: CDR1 MDHEN, CDR2 SYDVKM. CDR3 length: 14 amino acids. CDR3 loop: CASRTSGRGDIQYF. CDR3 nucleotide sequence: TGTGCCAGCAGGACTAGCGGGCGGGGCGACATTCAGTACTTC. The full variable domain, its missing parts supplied by reference TRBV28 and TRBJ2-4, is DVKVTQSSRYLVKRTGEKVFLECVQDMDHENMFWYRQDPGLGLRLIYFSYDVKMKEKGDIPEGYSVSREKKERFSLILESASTNQTSMYLCASRTSGRGDIQYFGAGTRLSVL.

The sample holds many counts of this clonotype. The chain carries TRBV20-1 and TRBJ1-2; TRBD1 is a possible D gene (6 bases). Trimming removed 5 bases at V and 5 bases at J, with 18 bases between. Germline V lookup: CDR1 DFQATT, CDR2 SNEGSKA (reference sequence). The CDR3 is made up of 14 amino acids. The CDR3 DNA follows: TGCAGTGCTCCGGAGGGGGTGAAGGGGTATGGCTACACCTTC. Translating it yields CSAPEGVKGYGYTF.

This clonotype was counted ten times or more. The V and J genes are TRBV20-1 and TRBJ2-1; D call uncertain. Trimming removed 0 bases at V and 2 bases at J, with 11 bases between. CDR3 size: 15 residues. CDR1 and CDR2 from the germline V gene are DFQATT and SNEGSKA (reference sequence). The CDR3 DNA follows: TGCAGTGCTAGAGATCTTGGGGTACCCTACAATGAGCAGTTCTTC. Its translation is CSARDLGVPYNEQFF.

The chain joins TRBV28 to TRBJ1-1; TRBD1 is a possible D gene (6 bases). The length of the CDR3 is 16 residues. V lost 3 bases and J 5 bases, leaving 19 bases between the germline ends. The germline V gene encodes CDR1 MDHEN and CDR2 SYDVKM. CDR3 nucleotides: TGTGCCAGCAGTTTTCTTCCCGGACAGAGGAGAACTGAAGCTTTCTTT. Its protein is CASSFLPGQRRTEAFF.

The chain carries TRBV11-1 and TRBJ2-1; 14 bases line up with TRBD2. There are 19 residues in the CDR3. V lost 4 bases to trimming and J lost 8 bases; unmatched junction nucleotides: 16. CDR1 and CDR2 from the germline V gene are SGHAT and FQDESV (reference sequence). Written as DNA, the CDR3 is TGTGCCAGCAGCTCGGGACTAGCGGGAGTAATTCGCTTCATCGATGAGCAGTTCTTC. Translated: CASSSGLAGVIRFIDEQFF.

The rearrangement links TRBV12-3 or TRBV12-4 to TRBJ2-7; 7 bases are shared with TRBD1. Trimming at V came to 6 bases and at J to 9 bases, leaving 8 bases not matched to a gene. This CDR3 has 12 residues. The CDR3 nucleotides are TGTGCCAGCAGGCCCACAGGGGAAGTGCAGTACTTC. Translated, it gives CASRPTGEVQYF.

This clonotype occurred many times. This sequence joins TRBV5-1 and TRBJ1-1; D not resolved. Germline loops: CDR1 SGHRS, CDR2 YFSETQ. The V and J ends lost 7 bases and 1 base respectively, with 11 bases between them. The CDR3 covers 13 residues. This CDR3 is CASFGVGNTEAFF. CDR3 DNA sequence: TGCGCCAGCTTTGGGGTAGGGAACACTGAAGCTTTCTTT.

This clonotype was observed at least ten times. CDR3 sequence (DNA): TGTGCCAGCAGCGGGAGGGCGACAGGGGTGAGGCAGCCCCAGCATTTT. This codes for CASSGRATGVRQPQHF. This rearrangement joins TRBV5-6 to TRBJ1-5, with 8 bases fitting TRBD1. V lost 4 bases, J lost 7 bases, and 13 bases stayed unmatched. The CDR3 consists of 16 residues. Germline assignment: CDR1 SGHDT and CDR2 YYEEEE.

The sample holds many counts of this clonotype. This chain uses TRBV10-3 with TRBJ2-5, with D tentatively TRBD2 (7 bases). CDR3 length: 15 residues. Germline assignment: CDR1 ENHRY and CDR2 SYGVKD. V shed 6 bases and J shed 5 bases, with 19 bases lying between them. The CDR3 protein is CAISPAGASGETQYF. The CDR3 bases are TGTGCCATCAGCCCCGCGGGGGCCTCTGGCGAGACCCAGTACTTC.

This clonotype has a count of ten or more. The chain joins TRBV4-2 to TRBJ2-3; 9 bases line up with TRBD2. CDR1 LGHNA and CDR2 YNFKEQ come from the germline V gene. Trimming took 0 bases from V and 5 from J; bases not matched to a gene: 9. The CDR3 is 17 amino acids. This chain's CDR3 is CASSQELAGGPVDTQYF. The CDR3 bases are TGTGCCAGCAGCCAAGAACTGGCGGGAGGGCCGGTAGATACGCAGTATTTT.

This clonotype was picked up many times. CDR3 coding DNA: TGTGCCAGCAATACACGACAGGGAGCCACTGAAGCTTTCTTT. Amino acid sequence: CASNTRQGATEAFF. The chain is built from TRBV25-1 and TRBJ1-1; 7 bases are shared with TRBD1. The germline CDR1 and CDR2 sequences are MGHDK and SYGVNS. The ends lost 7 bases at V and 4 bases at J; junction bases unmatched: 9. This CDR3 region has 14 residues.

This clonotype showed up many times. The V call is TRBV5-6, the J call TRBJ2-5, with a possible D match to TRBD1 (6 bases). CDR1 and CDR2 (germline): SGHDT, YYEEEE. The ends were cut back, 4 bases at V and 5 bases at J, with 21 bases in the middle. The CDR3 totals 16 residues. The CDR3 loop reads CASSRTRDTGQETQYF. The CDR3 DNA sequence: TGTGCCAGCAGCCGTACACGAGACACAGGGCAGGAGACCCAGTACTTC. The variable domain in full, with the rest retrieved from reference TRBV5-6 and TRBJ2-5, is DAGVTQSPTHLIKTRGQQVTLRCSPKSGHDTVSWYQQALGQGPQFIFQYYEEEERQRGNFPDRFSGHQFPNYSSELNVNALLLGDSALYLCASSRTRDTGQETQYFGPGTRLLVL.

This clonotype showed up just a few times. The J gene is TRBJ2-1, the V gene TRBV5-1; 14 nucleotides align to TRBD2. The V and J ends lost 3 bases and 8 bases, in that order; junction bases with no gene match: 4. CDR1 SGHRS and CDR2 YFSETQ come from the germline V gene. The length of the CDR3 is 15 residues. CDR3 protein: CASSSKGLAGDEQFF. The CDR3 region has the DNA TGCGCCAGCAGCTCCAAGGGACTAGCGGGGGATGAGCAGTTCTTC.

This clonotype was recorded many times. This chain connects TRBV7-9 to TRBJ2-1; D is possibly TRBD2 (5 bases). CDR1 is SEHNR, CDR2 FQNEAQ, per germline (reference sequence). There are 11 residues in the CDR3. Trimming cost V 5 bases and J 10 bases, with 9 bases left between them. CDR3 bases: TGTGCCAGCAGCCCCGGGGAAGAGCAGTTCTTC. This gives the protein CASSPGEEQFF.

In its sample, this clonotype was seen a few times. V gene TRBV5-1 combines with J gene TRBJ2-3, with TRBD2 identical over 14 bases. The V and J ends lost 0 bases and 5 bases, in that order; junction bases with no gene match: 8. CDR3 length equals 18 residues. Germline loops: CDR1 SGHRS, CDR2 YFSETQ. The CDR3 protein is CASSLATSGRASGDTQYF. The CDR3 region has the DNA TGCGCCAGCAGCTTGGCGACTAGCGGGAGGGCCTCGGGAGATACGCAGTATTTT.

On this clonotype: A read error may account for a junction end that differs from germline. The chain combines TRBV7-9 with TRBJ2-6; TRBD1 might be the D (5 bases). The germline gives CDR1 SEHNR, CDR2 FQNEAQ (reference sequence). CDR3 length: 16 residues. The CDR3 region is CASSPLRFSGANGLTF. CDR3 DNA: TGTGCCAGCAGCCCCTTACGCTTCTCTGGGGCCAACGGCCTGACTTTC.

This clonotype was detected many times. V gene TRBV4-1 combines with J gene TRBJ2-1; 9 bases line up with TRBD2. Trimming at V came to 1 base and at J to 4 bases, leaving 5 bases not matched to a gene. The CDR3 covers 16 residues. In germline, CDR1 is MGHRA, CDR2 YSYEKL. CDR3 sequence: CASSQVETSGYNEQFF. Written as DNA, the CDR3 is TGCGCCAGCAGCCAAGTGGAGACTAGCGGTTACAATGAGCAGTTCTTC.

The chain is built from TRBV29-1 and TRBJ2-2, with D possibly TRBD2 on 7 matching bases. The CDR3 is 14 residues long. V was trimmed by 3 bases and J by 7 bases, leaving 15 bases between them. Germline V gene sequence: CDR1 SQVTM, CDR2 ANQGSEA. The CDR3 DNA is TGCAGCGTTGACGGGGGGCCCCCCGGCGGGGAGCTGTTTTTT. Protein product: CSVDGGPPGGELFF.

The CDR3 DNA follows: TGTGCCAGCAGCTCAGACGCACAGGGGAGATTAAGCACAGATACGCAGTATTTT. Its protein product is CASSSDAQGRLSTDTQYF. This chain connects TRBV6-1 to TRBJ2-3; 7 bases match TRBD1. Germline-derived CDR1 and CDR2 are MNHNS and SASEGT. The CDR3 runs 18 residues. With 6 bases clipped from V and 0 bases from J, the junction kept 15 bases outside the gene matches.

This clonotype was picked up many times. The chain carries TRBV6-5 and TRBJ2-5; TRBD1 aligns across 7 bases. V lost 5 bases to trimming and J lost 1 base; unmatched junction nucleotides: 7. The V gene's germline CDR1 is MNHEY and CDR2 SVGAGI. This CDR3 has 15 amino acids. The CDR3 loop reads CASSTWDSVQETQYF. The CDR3 nucleotides are TGTGCCAGCAGTACTTGGGACAGCGTCCAAGAGACCCAGTACTTC.

The rearrangement uses TRBV2 and TRBJ2-4; D perhaps matches TRBD2 (5 bases). CDR1 is SNHLY and CDR2 is FYNNEI in the germline V gene. V was pared by 0 bases and J by 5 bases, with 14 bases between. This CDR3 contains 16 residues. CDR3 bases: TGTGCCAGCAGTGAAGCTAGGTGGCTAGCAGAAAACATTCAGTACTTC. Protein: CASSEARWLAENIQYF.

This clonotype was seen at least ten times. V usage is TRBV9 and J usage is TRBJ2-2, with TRBD2 matching 10 bases. V shed 4 bases and J 3 bases; nucleotides not matched to a gene: 6. The CDR3 is 16 amino acids. Germline V lookup: CDR1 SGDLS, CDR2 YYNGEE. CDR3 loop: CASSYQGLADTGELFF. Written as DNA, the CDR3 is TGTGCCAGCAGCTACCAAGGACTAGCGGACACCGGGGAGCTGTTTTTT.

This clonotype appeared many times. The chain links TRBV20-1 to TRBJ2-5; possible D gene TRBD2, 5 bases. The CDR3 is made up of 14 amino acids. The V end lost 1 base, the J end lost 5 bases, and 14 bases lay between the germline ends. In germline, CDR1 is DFQATT, CDR2 SNEGSKA (reference sequence). CDR3 amino acids: CSARAGTSGETQYF. The CDR3 nucleotides are TGCAGTGCTAGAGCGGGCACTAGTGGGGAGACCCAGTACTTC.

This clonotype occurred many times. V gene TRBV29-1 combines with J gene TRBJ1-1; TRBD1 aligns across 7 bases. Unmatched junction bases numbered 6, after V lost 7 bases and J lost 1 base. The CDR3 covers 13 residues. Germline CDR1 reads SQVTM; CDR2 reads ANQGSEA. The CDR3 region is CSGQGGPNTEAFF. The CDR3 DNA reads as TGCAGCGGGCAGGGGGGCCCGAACACTGAAGCTTTCTTT. The complete variable domain, with remaining parts taken from reference TRBV29-1 and TRBJ1-1, reads SAVISQKPSRDICQRGTSLTIQCQVDSQVTMMFWYRQQPGQSLTLIATANQGSEATYESGFVIDKFPISRPNLTFSTLTVSNMSPEDSSIYLCSGQGGPNTEAFFGQGTRLTVV.